This T cell receptor beta chain was recorded in a study of response to subunit inactivated influenza vaccine. The study, taken as a whole, reports: Researchers suggested that each seasonal influenza vaccination recruits few new T cells.

TCRdb passed the RT-PCR reads through MiXCR, listing each CDR3 protein once. The table lists about 570,000 distinct CDR3 sequences, about 11% of them singletons. With 7 bases clipped from V and 4 bases from J, the junction kept 10 bases outside the gene matches. CDR3 length: 14 amino acids. Germline V CDR1 and CDR2: SQVTM, ANQGSEA. A note on this clonotype: The antigen is unknown.

The chain couples TRBV29-1 to TRBJ2-7, with 10 bases identical to TRBD2. This receptor was taken from a man aged 45 to 65 who received an inactivated influenza vaccine. The source material was PBMCs from blood, sampled on the day of vaccination. The CDR3 DNA reads as TGCAGCGCAAAACTAGCGGGAAATGAGTACGAGCAGTACTTC. Protein product: CSAKLAGNEYEQYF.